This T cell receptor (beta chain) was retrieved from a study of identical twins. TCRdb called the 5' RACE reads again in MiXCR, with one record for every CDR3 protein. In the table there are fewer than 550,000 distinct CDR3 sequences, approximately 14% of which are singletons. Per germline, CDR1 SGHAT and CDR2 FQNNGV. The CDR3 spans 14 residues. J gave up 4 bases and V 5 bases, and 6 bases lay outside the gene matches. These same data were also listed under a study on yellow fever vaccine responses in identical twins.

The sample was CD4+ T cells sorted from blood. The receptor was isolated from a woman aged 18-29 years in good health. V usage is TRBV11-2 and J usage is TRBJ2-3; TRBD1 matches at 7 bases. In DNA, the CDR3 is TGTGCCAGCAGCCGCGACAGGGCGGCAGATACGCAGTATTTT. It translates to CASSRDRAADTQYF.